This TCR beta chain was profiled in a study of blood T cell repertoires in COVID-19. The CDR3 contains 16 residues. CDR1 is KGHDR, CDR2 SFDVKD, per germline. The trim removed 2 bases at V and 4 bases at J, leaving 6 bases unmatched. Here immunoSEQ multiplex PCR was the method, and the copy in TCRdb shows in-frame clones only, minus some. This table holds 200,000 or so clones, 75% to 90% found once. Sequenced material: peripheral blood. The TCR comes from a man under 40 with COVID-19, enrolled during active disease. V and J are TRBV24-1 and TRBJ1-5; 8 bases are a match to TRBD1. CDR3 in amino acids: CATSDSRTGQNQPQHF. CDR3 bases: TGTGCCACCAGTGATTCCCGGACAGGGCAGAATCAGCCCCAGCATTTT.